The clone carrying this TCR beta chain was observed many times. This sample was included in a study of spatial heterogeneity in lung cancer. The CDR3 sequence is 15 residues long. The time point: sample taken at primary tumor resection. TCRdb reprocessed the 5' RACE reads via MiXCR and lists one record per CDR3 protein. In the table there are 30,000 to 40,000 distinct CDR3 sequences, around 3.3% of which are singletons. Here the sequenced sample was normal lung tissue next to the tumor, taken at surgery. This sequence originates from a male donor with early-stage non-small cell lung cancer. The chain couples TRBV21-1 to TRBJ2-1; the table's D call of TRBD1 was not tested on the DNA. TRBV21-1 is shown as a pseudogene. The CDR3 nucleotides read TGTGCCAGCAGCAAAGGACAGGGAAAGGACAATGAGCAGTTCTTC. Translating gives CASSKGQGKDNEQFF.